The next 15 T cell receptor beta chains were all read from a single sample in a study of T cells in localized non-small cell lung cancer. The assay was immunoSEQ multiplex PCR, and TCRdb's table has in-frame clones only and misses some. This sample has some 39,000 clones, with around 79% found just once. The material sequenced was PBMCs, taken before any cancer treatment. The receptors were gathered from a woman between 40 and 69 years old with stage II squamous cell lung carcinoma.

The genes are TRBV6-1 and TRBJ2-7; perhaps D is TRBD1 or TRBD2 (5 bases each). V was shortened by 6 bases and J by 6 bases, with 12 bases between the two germline ends. CDR3 length: 12 amino acids. The germline V gene has CDR1 MNHNS and CDR2 SASEGT. CDR3 in amino acids: CASRSGTGEQYV. CDR3 bases: TGTGCCAGCAGGAGTGGGACGGGCGAGCAGTACGTC.

This chain uses TRBV11-2 with TRBJ1-3, with D unclear. In germline, CDR1 is SGHAT, CDR2 FQNNGV. This CDR3 is 15 amino acids long. The germline V and J ends were trimmed by 2 bases and 2 bases, with 10 bases remaining between them. The CDR3 coding sequence is TGTGCCAGCAGCTTAATTGGTTCTCCTGGAAACACCATATATTTT. Translated, it gives CASSLIGSPGNTIYF.

For the CDR3, the DNA is TGTGCCAGCAGCCCTCCATCGTTAAACACCGGTGGCTACACCTTC. Protein sequence: CASSPPSLNTGGYTF. The chain recombines TRBV7-2 with TRBJ1-2; no clear D. The CDR3 is 15 residues long. CDR1 is SGHTA and CDR2 is FQGNSA in the germline V gene. Trimming removed 5 bases from V and 7 bases from J, with 20 bases in between.

This clone was observed a handful of times. The rearrangement uses TRBV5-5 and TRBJ1-2; a weak D match, TRBD1 (6 bases). The germline gives CDR1 SGHKS, CDR2 YYEKEE (reference sequence). The length of the CDR3 is 16 residues. V dropped 0 bases and J dropped 6 bases, with 18 bases sitting between them. The CDR3 loop reads CASSLDGQGRDDGYTF. The CDR3 DNA follows: TGTGCCAGCAGCTTGGATGGCCAGGGGCGAGATGATGGCTACACCTTC.

This rearrangement joins TRBV9 to TRBJ2-7; no firm D call. V lost 3 bases and J lost 2, with 12 bases in between. CDR1 SGDLS and CDR2 YYNGEE come from the germline V gene. The CDR3 covers 14 residues. CDR3: CASSANGVAYEQYF. Here the CDR3 DNA reads TGTGCCAGCAGCGCCAACGGTGTGGCCTACGAGCAGTACTTC.

A single count supports this clone. The rearrangement joins TRBV5-1 to TRBJ2-3; D is perhaps TRBD1 (5 bases). V lost 4 bases to trimming and J lost 0 bases, with 9 bases between them. Looked up from germline, CDR1 is SGHRS and CDR2 is YFSETQ. This CDR3 has 14 amino acids. The CDR3 protein is CASSPRQSTDTQYF. Written as DNA, the CDR3 is TGCGCCAGCAGCCCTAGACAGAGCACAGATACGCAGTATTTT.

This clone was observed a handful of times. J is TRBJ1-2 and V is TRBV7-3, with 9 positions matching TRBD1. Germline loops: CDR1 SGHTA, CDR2 FQGTGA. Trimming removed 5 bases from V and 4 bases from J; junction bases left unmatched: 11. CDR3 length: 16 residues. The CDR3: CASSLTGGEGIYGYTF. CDR3 DNA sequence: TGTGCCAGCAGCCTTACAGGGGGCGAGGGGATCTATGGCTACACCTTC.

V usage is TRBV7-2 and J usage is TRBJ2-3; D possibly matches TRBD1 or TRBD2 (6 bases each). Trimming took off 1 base at V and 8 bases at J, with 13 bases between the two ends. This CDR3 comprises 14 residues. Germline values: CDR1 SGHTA, CDR2 FQGNSA. The chain's CDR3 is CASSLEGGRGTQYF. The CDR3 coding sequence is TGTGCCAGCAGCTTAGAGGGGGGACGGGGTACGCAGTATTTT.

The CDR3 bases are TGTGCCAGCAGTCCACAGGGTGGTGAGCAGTTCTTC. Amino acid sequence: CASSPQGGEQFF. J is TRBJ2-1 and V is TRBV6-6; weak D call: TRBD1 (6 bases). Trimming pared 5 bases from V and 9 bases from J, leaving 11 bases between. The CDR3 is 12 residues long. Germline V lookup: CDR1 MNHNY, CDR2 SVGAGI (reference sequence).

The chain couples TRBV27 to TRBJ1-5; TRBD1 might be the D (5 bases). Germline-derived CDR1 and CDR2 are MNHEY and SMNVEV (reference sequence). The CDR3 has 15 residues. V lost 5 bases and J 2 bases, leaving 13 bases between the germline ends. The CDR3 nucleotides read TGTGCCAGCAGTCTGGGACTTAGCGGCAATCAGCCCCAGCATTTT. Translated, it gives CASSLGLSGNQPQHF.

The rearrangement joins TRBV7-9 to TRBJ2-1, with D possibly TRBD2 on 6 matching bases. This CDR3 comprises 13 residues. Germline V gene lookup returns CDR1 SEHNR and CDR2 FQNEAQ (reference sequence). Trimming stripped 1 base from V and 8 bases from J, with 9 bases between. In nucleotides, the CDR3 is TGTGCCAGCAGCTTAGGTATAGCGGATGAGCAGTTCTTC. It codes for CASSLGIADEQFF. Combining the CDR3 with reference TRBV7-9 and TRBJ2-1 gives the whole variable domain DTGVSQNPRHKITKRGQNVTFRCDPISEHNRLYWYRQTLGQGPEFLTYFQNEAQLEKSRLLSDRFSAERPKGSFSTLEIQRTEQGDSAMYLCASSLGIADEQFFGPGTRLTVL.

The chain uses TRBV5-8 and TRBJ1-5, with unresolved D. Germline loops: CDR1 SGHTS, CDR2 YDEGEE. V was pared by 5 bases and J by 0 bases, with 3 bases between. This CDR3 comprises 12 residues. The CDR3 protein is CASSYSNQPQHF. The DNA for the CDR3 is TGTGCCAGCAGTTATAGCAATCAGCCCCAGCATTTT.

The chain's CDR3 is CASSSTGGSENTEAFF. CDR3 nucleotides: TGTGCCAGCAGCTCCACAGGGGGATCGGAGAACACTGAAGCTTTCTTT. The chain joins TRBV21-1 to TRBJ1-1; TRBD1, the D gene given by the table, was not confirmed from the DNA. TRBV21-1 is marked as a pseudogene. This CDR3 region has 16 residues.

The J gene is TRBJ1-5, the V gene TRBV7-2; possibly TRBD1 for D (5 bases). CDR1 and CDR2 from the germline V gene are SGHTA and FQGNSA. V was trimmed by 5 bases and J by 4 bases, leaving 15 bases between them. CDR3 length: 15 residues. The CDR3, as DNA: TGTGCCAGCAGCCTTTTTGGGGGGACGAATCAGCCCCAGCATTTT. It translates to CASSLFGGTNQPQHF.

This chain connects TRBV18 to TRBJ2-7, with 11 positions matching TRBD1. J lost 6 bases, V lost 6 bases, and 10 bases had no gene match. The germline V gene has CDR1 KGHSH and CDR2 LQKENI. The CDR3 contains 15 residues. CDR3 sequence reads: CASSSGTGGKSEQYV. CDR3 nucleotides: TGTGCCAGCTCCTCGGGGACAGGGGGTAAAAGCGAGCAGTACGTC.